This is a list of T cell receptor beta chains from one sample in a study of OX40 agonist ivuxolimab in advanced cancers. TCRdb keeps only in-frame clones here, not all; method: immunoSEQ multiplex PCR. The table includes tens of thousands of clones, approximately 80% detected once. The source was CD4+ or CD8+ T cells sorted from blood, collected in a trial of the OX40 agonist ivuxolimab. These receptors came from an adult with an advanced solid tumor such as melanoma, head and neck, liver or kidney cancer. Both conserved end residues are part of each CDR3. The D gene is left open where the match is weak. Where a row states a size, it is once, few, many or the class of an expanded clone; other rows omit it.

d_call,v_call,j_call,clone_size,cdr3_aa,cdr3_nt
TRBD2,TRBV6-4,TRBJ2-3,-,CASSDSIAGGPDTQYF,TGTGCCAGCAGTGACTCGATAGCGGGGGGGCCAGATACGCAGTATTTT
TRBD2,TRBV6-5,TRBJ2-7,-,CASSYGLAGVYEQYF,TGTGCCAGCAGTTACGGGCTAGCGGGGGTCTACGAGCAGTACTTC
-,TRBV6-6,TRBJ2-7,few,CASSYEGGGPYEQYF,TGTGCCAGCAGTTACGAAGGAGGAGGGCCCTACGAGCAGTACTTC
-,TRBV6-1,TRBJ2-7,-,CASSEGMGLEQYF,TGTGCCAGCAGTGAGGGGATGGGTCTCGAGCAGTACTTC
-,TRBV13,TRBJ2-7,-,CASSLRDLNRYEQYF,TGTGCCAGCAGCCTCCGGGACCTAAATCGATACGAGCAGTACTTC
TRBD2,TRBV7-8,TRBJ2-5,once,CASSLTSPRLAGQETQYF,TGTGCCAGCAGCTTAACGTCCCCACGACTAGCGGGCCAAGAGACCCAGTACTTC
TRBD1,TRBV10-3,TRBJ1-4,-,CAINWDRGEKLFF,TGTGCCATCAATTGGGACAGGGGTGAAAAACTGTTTTTT
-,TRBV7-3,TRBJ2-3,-,CASSLGFQDTQYF,TGTGCCAGCAGCCTAGGGTTTCAAGATACGCAGTATTTT
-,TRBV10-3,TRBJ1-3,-,CAISSGSSSGNTIYF,TGTGCCATCAGTTCCGGGTCCAGCTCTGGAAACACCATATATTTT
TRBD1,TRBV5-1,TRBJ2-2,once,CASSFRTGAAGELFF,TGCGCCAGCAGCTTCCGGACAGGGGCGGCCGGGGAGCTGTTTTTT
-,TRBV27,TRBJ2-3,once,CASSLTGLSKPTDTQYF,TGTGCCAGCAGTCTCACGGGACTCTCAAAGCCGACAGATACGCAGTATTTT
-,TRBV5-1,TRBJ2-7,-,CASSLPKTQGDAYEQYF,TGCGCCAGCAGCTTACCCAAGACGCAGGGTGATGCGTACGAGCAGTACTTC
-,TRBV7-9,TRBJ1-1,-,CASSSMTGNTEAFF,TGTGCCAGCAGCTCGATGACAGGGAACACTGAAGCTTTCTTT
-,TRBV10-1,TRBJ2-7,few,CASSGNREQYF,TGCGCCAGCAGTGGGAATCGGGAGCAGTACTTC
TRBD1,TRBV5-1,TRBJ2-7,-,CASRSGQGAYEQYF,TGCGCCAGCAGATCGGGACAGGGGGCTTACGAGCAGTACTTC
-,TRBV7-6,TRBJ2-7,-,CASSHGRGGGYEQYF,TGTGCCAGCAGCCACGGGCGGGGCGGAGGCTACGAGCAGTACTTC
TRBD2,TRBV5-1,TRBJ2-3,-,CASSRSGLERLAGGPDTQYF,TGCGCCAGCAGCCGGTCGGGGCTAGAACGTCTAGCGGGAGGGCCAGATACGCAGTATTTT
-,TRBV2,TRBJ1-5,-,CASSAPGSTYNQPQHF,TGTGCCAGCAGTGCCCCAGGTTCTACGTACAATCAGCCCCAGCATTTT
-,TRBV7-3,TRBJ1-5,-,CASRFVRLGRFFGNQPQHF,TGTGCCAGCCGCTTTGTTAGATTAGGCAGGTTTTTTGGCAATCAGCCCCAGCATTTT
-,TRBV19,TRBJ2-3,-,CASSILQGADTQYF,TGTGCCAGTAGTATACTCCAGGGCGCAGATACGCAGTATTTT
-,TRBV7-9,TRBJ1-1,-,CASSLEVNTEAFF,TGTGCCAGCAGCTTAGAAGTGAACACTGAAGCTTTCTTT
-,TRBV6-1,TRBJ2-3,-,CASSAGEPPDTQYF,TGTGCCAGCAGTGCTGGAGAGCCCCCAGATACGCAGTATTTT
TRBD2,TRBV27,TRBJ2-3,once,CASSSASGGGSPSTDTQYF,TGTGCCAGCAGTTCTGCTAGCGGGGGAGGCAGTCCTAGCACAGATACGCAGTATTTT
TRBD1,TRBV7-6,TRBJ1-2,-,CASSSEETGGNGYTF,TGTGCCAGCAGCTCCGAGGAGACAGGGGGCAATGGCTACACCTTC
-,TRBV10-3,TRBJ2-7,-,CAIGSPGSMGYSYEQYF,TGTGCCATCGGTTCGCCTGGATCGATGGGCTACTCCTACGAGCAGTACTTC
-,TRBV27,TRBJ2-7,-,CASGWTAPPNEQYF,TGTGCCAGTGGGTGGACCGCACCTCCTAACGAGCAGTACTTC
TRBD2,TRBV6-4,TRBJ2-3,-,CASSAGLAGDTQYF,TGTGCCAGCAGTGCAGGACTAGCGGGAGATACGCAGTATTTT
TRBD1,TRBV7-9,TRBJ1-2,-,CASSFVGQVAVRYGYTF,TGTGCCAGCAGCTTTGTGGGACAGGTTGCTGTTCGATATGGCTACACCTTC
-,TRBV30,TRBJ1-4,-,CAWRGQLIRGEKLFF,TGTGCCTGGAGGGGTCAGCTTATACGGGGTGAAAAACTGTTTTTT
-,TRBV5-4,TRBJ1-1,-,CASSFLQNTEAFF,TGTGCCAGCAGCTTCCTCCAGAACACTGAAGCTTTCTTT
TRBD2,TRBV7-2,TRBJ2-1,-,CASSLASLGGNEQFF,TGTGCCAGCAGCTTAGCTTCGCTCGGGGGGAATGAGCAGTTCTTC
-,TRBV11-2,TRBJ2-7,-,CASSQGTGVSYEQYF,TGTGCCAGCAGCCAAGGGACCGGCGTCTCCTACGAGCAGTACTTC
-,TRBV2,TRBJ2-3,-,CASREGLDTQYF,TGTGCCAGCAGGGAGGGGCTGGATACGCAGTATTTT
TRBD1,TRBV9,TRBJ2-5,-,CASSRQGTELETQYF,TGTGCCAGCAGTCGACAGGGTACAGAGTTGGAGACCCAGTACTTC
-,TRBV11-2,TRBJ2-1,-,CASSLVEIVGGGQFF,TGTGCCAGCAGCTTAGTAGAGATAGTGGGTGGTGGGCAGTTCTTC
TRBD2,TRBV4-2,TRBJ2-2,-,CASSQDQAGPPNTGELFF,TGTGCCAGCAGCCAAGATCAAGCGGGACCCCCGAACACCGGGGAGCTGTTTTTT
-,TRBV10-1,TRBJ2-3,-,CASSSGRLLDTQYF,TGCGCCAGCAGTTCCGGACGGCTACTGGATACGCAGTATTTT
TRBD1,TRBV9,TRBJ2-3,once,CASSPRQGDTDTQYF,TGTGCCAGCAGCCCCCGGCAGGGGGACACAGATACGCAGTATTTT
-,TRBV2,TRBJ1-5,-,CASSEGGYGQPQHF,TGTGCCAGCAGTGAAGGCGGGTATGGTCAGCCCCAGCATTTT
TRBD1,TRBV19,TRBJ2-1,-,CASSTTGTGEQFF,TGTGCCAGTAGTACCACCGGGACAGGGGAGCAGTTCTTC
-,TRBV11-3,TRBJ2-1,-,CASSLDQGYNEQFF,TGTGCCAGCAGCTTAGACCAGGGTTACAATGAGCAGTTCTTC
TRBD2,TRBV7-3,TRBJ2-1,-,CASSLTRASGSGNEQFF,TGTGCCAGCAGCTTAACGAGGGCTAGCGGGAGTGGTAATGAGCAGTTCTTC
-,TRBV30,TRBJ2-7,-,CAWSTNYEQYF,TGTGCCTGGAGTACAAACTACGAGCAGTACTTC
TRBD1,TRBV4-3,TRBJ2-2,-,CASSHLGQGDTGELFF,TGCGCCAGCAGCCATTTAGGACAGGGGGACACCGGGGAGCTGTTTTTT
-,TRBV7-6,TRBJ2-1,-,CASSLGSNEQFF,TGTGCCAGCAGCTTAGGGAGCAATGAGCAGTTCTTC
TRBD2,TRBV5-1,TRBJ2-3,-,CASSFIAGRAPDTQYF,TGCGCCAGCAGCTTTATAGCGGGTAGGGCGCCAGATACGCAGTATTTT
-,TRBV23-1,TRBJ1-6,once,CASSQTGSSYNSPLHF,TGCGCCAGCAGTCAAACAGGGAGCTCCTATAATTCACCCCTCCACTTT
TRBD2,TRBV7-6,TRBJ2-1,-,CASSLTSGSSDEQFF,TGTGCCAGCAGCTTAACTAGCGGGAGCAGCGATGAGCAGTTCTTC
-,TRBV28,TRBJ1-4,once,CASSLLFSGDEKLFF,TGTGCCAGCAGTTTACTGTTCTCCGGAGATGAAAAACTGTTTTTT
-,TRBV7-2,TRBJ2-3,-,CASSSLESSPDTQYF,TGTGCCAGCAGCTCCCTGGAGTCATCGCCTGATACGCAGTATTTT